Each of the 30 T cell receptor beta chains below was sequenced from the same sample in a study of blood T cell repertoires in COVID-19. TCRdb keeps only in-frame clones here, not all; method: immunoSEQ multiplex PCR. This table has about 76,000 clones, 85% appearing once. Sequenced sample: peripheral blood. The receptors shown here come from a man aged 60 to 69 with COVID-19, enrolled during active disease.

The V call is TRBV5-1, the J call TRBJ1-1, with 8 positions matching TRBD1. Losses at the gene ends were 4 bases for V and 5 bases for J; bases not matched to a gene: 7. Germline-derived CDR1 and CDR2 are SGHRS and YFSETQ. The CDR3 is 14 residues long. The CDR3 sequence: CASSQGQGLTEAFF. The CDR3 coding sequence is TGCGCCAGCAGCCAAGGACAGGGACTAACTGAAGCTTTCTTT.

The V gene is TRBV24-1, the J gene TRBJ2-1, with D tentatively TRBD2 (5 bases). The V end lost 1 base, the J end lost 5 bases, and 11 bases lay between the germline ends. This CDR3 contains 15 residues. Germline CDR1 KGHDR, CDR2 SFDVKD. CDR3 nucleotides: TGTGCCACCAGTGATTTTGAGGGAACTAACAATGAGCAGTTCTTC. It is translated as CATSDFEGTNNEQFF.

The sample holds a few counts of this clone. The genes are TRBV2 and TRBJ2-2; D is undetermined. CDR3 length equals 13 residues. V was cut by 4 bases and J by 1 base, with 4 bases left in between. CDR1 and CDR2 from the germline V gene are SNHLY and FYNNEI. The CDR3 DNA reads TGTGCCAGCAGTGTGCGGAACACCGGGGAGCTGTTTTTT. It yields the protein CASSVRNTGELFF. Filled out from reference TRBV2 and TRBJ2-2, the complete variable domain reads EPEVTQTPSHQVTQMGQEVILRCVPISNHLYFYWYRQILGQKVEFLVSFYNNEISEKSEIFDDQFSVERPDGSNFTLKIRSTKLEDSAMYFCASSVRNTGELFFGEGSRLTVL.

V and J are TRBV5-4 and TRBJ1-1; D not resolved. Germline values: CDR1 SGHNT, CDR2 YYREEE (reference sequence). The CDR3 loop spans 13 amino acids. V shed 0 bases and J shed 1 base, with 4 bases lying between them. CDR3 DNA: TGTGCCAGCAGCTTGGACAGGAACACTGAAGCTTTCTTT. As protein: CASSLDRNTEAFF. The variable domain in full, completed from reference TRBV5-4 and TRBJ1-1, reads ETGVTQSPTHLIKTRGQQVTLRCSSQSGHNTVSWYQQALGQGPQFIFQYYREEENGRGNFPPRFSGLQFPNYSSELNVNALELDDSALYLCASSLDRNTEAFFGQGTRLTVV.

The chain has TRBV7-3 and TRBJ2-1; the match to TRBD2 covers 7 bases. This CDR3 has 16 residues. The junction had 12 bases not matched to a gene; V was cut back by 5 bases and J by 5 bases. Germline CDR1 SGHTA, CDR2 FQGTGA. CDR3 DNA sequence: TGTGCCAGCAGCCCCCTTGGAACGGGACTAAACAATGAGCAGTTCTTC. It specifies CASSPLGTGLNNEQFF.

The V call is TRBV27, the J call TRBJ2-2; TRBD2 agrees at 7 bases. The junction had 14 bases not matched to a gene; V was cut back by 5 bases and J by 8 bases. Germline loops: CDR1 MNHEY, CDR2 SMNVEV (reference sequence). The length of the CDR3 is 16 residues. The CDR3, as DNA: TGTGCCAGCAGTCCCGGTGCGGGGGTAGGGGTTGGGGAGCTGTTTTTT. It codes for CASSPGAGVGVGELFF.

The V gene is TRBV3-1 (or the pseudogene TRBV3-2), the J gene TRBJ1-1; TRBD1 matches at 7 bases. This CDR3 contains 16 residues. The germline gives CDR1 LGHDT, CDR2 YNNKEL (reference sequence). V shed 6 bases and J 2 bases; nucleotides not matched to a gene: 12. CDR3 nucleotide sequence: TGTGCCAGCAGACGCCTTCGACAGGGAGAAAACACTGAAGCTTTCTTT. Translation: CASRRLRQGENTEAFF.

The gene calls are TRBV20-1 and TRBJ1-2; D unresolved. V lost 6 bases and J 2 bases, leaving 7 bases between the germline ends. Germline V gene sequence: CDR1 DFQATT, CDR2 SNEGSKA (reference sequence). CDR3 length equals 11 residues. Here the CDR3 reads CSANENYGYTF. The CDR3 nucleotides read TGCAGTGCCAACGAGAACTATGGCTACACCTTC.

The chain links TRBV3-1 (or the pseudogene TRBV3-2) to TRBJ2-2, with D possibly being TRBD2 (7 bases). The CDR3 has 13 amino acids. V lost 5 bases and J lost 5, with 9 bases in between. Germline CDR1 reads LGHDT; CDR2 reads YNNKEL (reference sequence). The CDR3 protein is CASSGRGTGELFF. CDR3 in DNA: TGTGCCAGCAGCGGGAGGGGGACCGGGGAGCTGTTTTTT.

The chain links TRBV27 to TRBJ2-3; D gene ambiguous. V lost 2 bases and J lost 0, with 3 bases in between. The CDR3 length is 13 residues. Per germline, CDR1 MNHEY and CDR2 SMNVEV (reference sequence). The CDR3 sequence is CASSLQSTDTQYF. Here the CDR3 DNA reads TGTGCCAGCAGTTTACAAAGCACAGATACGCAGTATTTT.

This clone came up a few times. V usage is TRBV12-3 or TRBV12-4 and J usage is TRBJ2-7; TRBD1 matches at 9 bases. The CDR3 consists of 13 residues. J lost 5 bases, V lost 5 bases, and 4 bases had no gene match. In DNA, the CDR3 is TGTGCCAGCAGTCAGGACAGGGGAGACGAGCAGTACTTC. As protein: CASSQDRGDEQYF.

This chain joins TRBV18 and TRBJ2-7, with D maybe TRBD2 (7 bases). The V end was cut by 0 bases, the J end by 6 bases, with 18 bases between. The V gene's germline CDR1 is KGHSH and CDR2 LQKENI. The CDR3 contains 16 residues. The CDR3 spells CASSPPGAGGLSEQYF. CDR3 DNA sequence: TGTGCCAGCTCACCACCGGGTGCCGGGGGGCTTAGCGAGCAGTACTTC.

DNA of the CDR3: TGCGCCAGCAGTGAGGGTAAGGGACTAGCGACCTCCCTGAGGGCCAAAAACATTCAGTACTTC. It is translated as CASSEGKGLATSLRAKNIQYF. The rearrangement joins TRBV10-2 to TRBJ2-4, with 10 bases fitting TRBD2. Germline CDR1 reads WSHSY; CDR2 reads SAAADI. After removal of 2 bases from V and 1 base from J, the junction contained 17 bases not matched to a gene. The CDR3 length is 21 residues.

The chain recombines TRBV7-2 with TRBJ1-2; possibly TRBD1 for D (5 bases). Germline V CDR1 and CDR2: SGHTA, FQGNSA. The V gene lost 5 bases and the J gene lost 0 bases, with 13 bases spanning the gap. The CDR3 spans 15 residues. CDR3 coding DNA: TGTGCCAGCAGCACAGGCGGGGATTCTAACTATGGCTACACCTTC. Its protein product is CASSTGGDSNYGYTF. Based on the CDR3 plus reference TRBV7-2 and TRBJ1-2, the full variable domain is GAGVSQSPSNKVTEKGKDVELRCDPISGHTALYWYRQSLGQGLEFLIYFQGNSAPDKSGLPSDRFSAERTGGSVSTLTIQRTQQEDSAVYLCASSTGGDSNYGYTFGSGTRLTVV.

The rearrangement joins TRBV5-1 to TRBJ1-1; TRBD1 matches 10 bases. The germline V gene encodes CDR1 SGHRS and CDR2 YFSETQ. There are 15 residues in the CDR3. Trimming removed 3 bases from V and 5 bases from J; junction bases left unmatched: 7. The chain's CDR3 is CASSSRTGGWTEAFF. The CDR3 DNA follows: TGCGCCAGCAGCTCAAGGACAGGGGGGTGGACTGAAGCTTTCTTT.

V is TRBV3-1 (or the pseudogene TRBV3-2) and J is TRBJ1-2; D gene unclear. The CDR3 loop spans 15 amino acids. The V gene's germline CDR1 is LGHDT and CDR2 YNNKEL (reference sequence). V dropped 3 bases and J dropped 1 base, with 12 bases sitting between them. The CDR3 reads CASSQEPASNYGYTF. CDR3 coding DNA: TGTGCCAGCAGCCAGGAACCAGCTAGTAACTATGGCTACACCTTC.

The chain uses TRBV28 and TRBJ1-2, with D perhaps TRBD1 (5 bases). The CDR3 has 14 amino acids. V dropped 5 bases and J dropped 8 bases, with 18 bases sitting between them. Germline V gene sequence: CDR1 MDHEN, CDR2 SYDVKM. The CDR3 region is CASSNTQGTEGYTF. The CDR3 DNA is TGTGCCAGCAGTAATACCCAGGGTACCGAGGGCTACACCTTC.

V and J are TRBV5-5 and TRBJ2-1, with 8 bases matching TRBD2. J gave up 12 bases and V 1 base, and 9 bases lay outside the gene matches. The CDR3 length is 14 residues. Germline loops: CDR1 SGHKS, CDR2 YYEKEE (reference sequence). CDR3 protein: CASSLYSGSDGQFF. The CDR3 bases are TGTGCCAGCAGCTTGTACAGCGGGAGTGACGGGCAGTTCTTC. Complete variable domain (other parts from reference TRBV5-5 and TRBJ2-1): DAGVTQSPTHLIKTRGQQVTLRCSPISGHKSVSWYQQVLGQGPQFIFQYYEKEERGRGNFPDRFSARQFPNYSSELNVNALLLGDSALYLCASSLYSGSDGQFFGPGTRLTVL.

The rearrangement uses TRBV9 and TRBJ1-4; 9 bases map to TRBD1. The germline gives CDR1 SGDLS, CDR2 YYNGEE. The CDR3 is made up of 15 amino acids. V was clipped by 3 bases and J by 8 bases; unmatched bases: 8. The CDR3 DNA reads TGTGCCAGCAGCGCTCCGGGACAGGGACGCGAAAAACTGTTTTTT. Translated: CASSAPGQGREKLFF.

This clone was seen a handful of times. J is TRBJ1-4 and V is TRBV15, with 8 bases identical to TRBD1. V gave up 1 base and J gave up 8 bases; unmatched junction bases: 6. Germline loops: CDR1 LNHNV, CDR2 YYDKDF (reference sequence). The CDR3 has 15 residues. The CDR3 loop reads CATSRAADREEKLFF. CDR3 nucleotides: TGTGCCACCAGCAGAGCGGCGGACAGGGAAGAAAAACTGTTTTTT.

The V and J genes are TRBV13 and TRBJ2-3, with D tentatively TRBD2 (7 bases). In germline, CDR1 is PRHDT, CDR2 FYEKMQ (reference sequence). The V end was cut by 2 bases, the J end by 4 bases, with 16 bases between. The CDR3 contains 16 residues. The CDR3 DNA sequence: TGTGCCAGCAGCTTAAAACGGGGGGCGGTCGCAGATACGCAGTATTTT. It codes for CASSLKRGAVADTQYF. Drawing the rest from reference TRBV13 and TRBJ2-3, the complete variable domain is AAGVIQSPRHLIKEKRETATLKCYPIPRHDTVYWYQQGPGQDPQFLISFYEKMQSDKGSIPDRFSAQQFSDYHSELNMSSLELGDSALYFCASSLKRGAVADTQYFGPGTRLTVL.

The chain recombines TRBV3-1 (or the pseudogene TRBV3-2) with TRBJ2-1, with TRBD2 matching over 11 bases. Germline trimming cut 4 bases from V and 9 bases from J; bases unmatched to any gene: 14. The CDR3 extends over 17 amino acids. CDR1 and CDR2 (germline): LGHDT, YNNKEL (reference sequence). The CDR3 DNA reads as TGTGCCAGCAGCCCCCCGGGGCTAGCGGGGGGTTTCGGTGAGCAGTTCTTC. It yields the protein CASSPPGLAGGFGEQFF.

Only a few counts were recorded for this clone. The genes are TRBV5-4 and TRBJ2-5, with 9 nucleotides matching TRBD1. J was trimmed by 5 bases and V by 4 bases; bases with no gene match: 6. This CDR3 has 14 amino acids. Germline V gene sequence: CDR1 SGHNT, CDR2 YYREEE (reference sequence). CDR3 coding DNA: TGTGCCAGCAGCCCTACAGGGGGCGGTGAGACCCAGTACTTC. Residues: CASSPTGGGETQYF.

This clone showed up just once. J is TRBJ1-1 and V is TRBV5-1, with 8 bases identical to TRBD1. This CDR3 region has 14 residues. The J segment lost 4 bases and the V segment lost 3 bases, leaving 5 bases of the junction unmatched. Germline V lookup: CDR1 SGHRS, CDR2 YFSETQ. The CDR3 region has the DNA TGCGCCAGCAGCTCGGACAGGGAGGGCACTGAAGCTTTCTTT. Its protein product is CASSSDREGTEAFF.

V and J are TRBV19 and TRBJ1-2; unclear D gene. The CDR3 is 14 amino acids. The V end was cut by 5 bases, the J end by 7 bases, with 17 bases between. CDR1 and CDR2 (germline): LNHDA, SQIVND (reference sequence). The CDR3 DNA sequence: TGTGCCAGTAGTGCCCTTCAGGCTCGTCTTGGCTACACCTTC. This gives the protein CASSALQARLGYTF.

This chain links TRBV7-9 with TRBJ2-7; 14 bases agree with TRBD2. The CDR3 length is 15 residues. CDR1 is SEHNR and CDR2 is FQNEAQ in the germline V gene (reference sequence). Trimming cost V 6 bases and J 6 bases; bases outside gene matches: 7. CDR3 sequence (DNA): TGTGCCAGCAGGGGACTAGCGGGAGTCTCGGGCGAGCAGTACTTC. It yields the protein CASRGLAGVSGEQYF.

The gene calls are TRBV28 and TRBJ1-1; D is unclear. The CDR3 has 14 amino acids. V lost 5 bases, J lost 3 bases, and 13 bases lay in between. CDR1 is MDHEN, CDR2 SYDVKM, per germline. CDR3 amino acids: CASSRTGSYTEAFF. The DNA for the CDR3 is TGTGCCAGCAGTCGTACGGGAAGCTACACTGAAGCTTTCTTT.

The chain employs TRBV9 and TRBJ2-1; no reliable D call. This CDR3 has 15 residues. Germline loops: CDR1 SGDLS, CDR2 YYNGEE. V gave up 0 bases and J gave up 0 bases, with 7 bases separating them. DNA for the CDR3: TGTGCCAGCAGCGTAGAGGCTAGCTCCTACAATGAGCAGTTCTTC. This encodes CASSVEASSYNEQFF. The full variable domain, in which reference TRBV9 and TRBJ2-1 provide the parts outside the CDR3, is DSGVTQTPKHLITATGQRVTLRCSPRSGDLSVYWYQQSLDQGLQFLIQYYNGEERAKGNILERFSAQQFPDLHSELNLSSLELGDSALYFCASSVEASSYNEQFFGPGTRLTVL.

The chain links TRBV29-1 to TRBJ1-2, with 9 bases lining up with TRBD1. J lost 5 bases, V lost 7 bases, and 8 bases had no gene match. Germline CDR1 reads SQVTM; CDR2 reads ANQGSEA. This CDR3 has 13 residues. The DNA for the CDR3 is TGCAGCGGAATTCCGGGACAGGGTTATGGCTACACCTTC. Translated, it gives CSGIPGQGYGYTF.

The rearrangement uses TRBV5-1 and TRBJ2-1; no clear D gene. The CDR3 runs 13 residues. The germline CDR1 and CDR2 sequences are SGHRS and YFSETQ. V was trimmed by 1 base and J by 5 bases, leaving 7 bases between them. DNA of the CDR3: TGCGCCAGCAGCTTGAACTTAGACAATGAGCAGTTCTTC. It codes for CASSLNLDNEQFF.